Included here is one TCR beta chain sequence, with context. This sample stems from a study of CD8 T cells in Susac syndrome. CDR1 and CDR2 (germline): SGHRS, YFSETQ. V was clipped by 0 bases and J by 8 bases, with 9 bases between them. The length of the CDR3 is 13 residues. With random hexamers, about 0.45 to 1 ug RNA was reverse transcribed. immunoSEQ multiplex PCR amplified TCR beta CDR3 across 54 Vbeta, 13 Jbeta. Each CDR3 protein is one row after TCRdb ran MiXCR on the immunoSEQ multiplex PCR reads. Of 150,000 to 200,000 distinct CDR3 sequences listed, approximately 93% are singletons. The chain uses TRBV5-1 and TRBJ1-5; D uncertain. Specimen: CD4+ T cells from PBMCs. The source is a human donor with multiple sclerosis. In nucleotides, the CDR3 is TGCGCCAGCAGCTTGGGTCAGTCCGAGCCCCAGCATTTT. Amino acid sequence: CASSLGQSEPQHF. Using reference TRBV5-1 and TRBJ1-5 for the parts outside the CDR3, the full variable domain is KAGVTQTPRYLIKTRGQQVTLSCSPISGHRSVSWYQQTPGQGLQFLFEYFSETQRNKGNFPGRFSGRQFSNSRSEMNVSTLELGDSALYLCASSLGQSEPQHFGDGTRLSIL.